The sequence of this T cell receptor (beta chain) was determined in a study of cytomegalovirus exposure and HLA in healthy donors. The study's findings and limits: Likely technical artifact: a cluster of highly shared sequence variants. Despite most TCR sequences being rare, some public TCRs occurred in many donors. Accurate predictions that matched the HLA-A and HLA-B alleles of most subjects were reportedly made from TCR beta sequences.

CDR3 length: 12 amino acids. Trimming took off 5 bases at V and 3 bases at J, with 7 bases between the two ends. CDR1 and CDR2 from the germline V gene are MNHNY and SVGAGI (reference sequence). Note on this clone: Its specificity is not known.

Primers included in the PCR were 60 Vbeta and 13 Jbeta primers. Clones were read by immunoSEQ multiplex PCR, and TCRdb kept only the in-frame ones, dropping some. The sample holds about 170,000 clones, less than 80% seen once. The sequenced sample consisted of PBMCs. The V gene is TRBV6-6, the J gene TRBJ2-5; D gene uncertain. The TCR sequence derives from a man aged 35-49 years in good health and CMV-seronegative. CDR3 loop: CASSQYKETQYF. Here the CDR3 DNA reads TGTGCCAGCAGTCAGTACAAAGAGACCCAGTACTTC.